The 29 T cell receptor beta chains reported below all come from one sample, sequenced in a study of beta chain features in type 1 diabetes (dated by TCRdb to between 2018 and 2020). To prepare the library, the immunoSEQ multiplex PCR assay was applied. The entire amount of isolated RNA was reverse transcribed using the High Capacity cDNA Reverse Transcription Kit, so the sequenced TCRB transcripts were expressed ones. TCRdb obtained this table from immuneACCESS and retained in-frame rearrangements with V and J assigned. These tables miss some clones; where compared with another copy, unresolved V genes account for less than half of the shortfall, and the remainder is unexplained. This sample comprises about 930,000 clones, 15% to 20% of them detected only once. The ten largest clonotypes hold 0.023% of the sample. The source material was naive CD4+ T cells from blood. The cell subset or site label on this specimen signifies: true naive CD4+ T cells. These receptors all come from a woman aged 18-29 years in good health.

The CDR3: CASSARTSGRTDTQYF. CDR3 nucleotide sequence: TGTGCCAGTAGTGCTCGGACTAGCGGGAGGACAGATACGCAGTATTTT. The rearrangement links TRBV19 to TRBJ2-3; TRBD2 agrees at 14 bases. Per the germline V gene, CDR1 is LNHDA and CDR2 is SQIVND (reference sequence). Unmatched junction bases numbered 4, after V lost 5 bases and J lost 3 bases. The CDR3 runs 16 residues.

This clone was recorded a few times. The chain has TRBV2 and TRBJ1-3; D remains unclear. V lost 6 bases and J lost 0, with 9 bases in between. The germline V gene encodes CDR1 SNHLY and CDR2 FYNNEI. This CDR3 contains 14 residues. CDR3 residues: CASRDQISGNTIYF. The CDR3 DNA follows: TGTGCCAGCAGGGACCAGATCTCTGGAAACACCATATATTTT.

As for this clone: Other DNA sequences in the same sample also yield this CDR3. This chain uses TRBV5-1 with TRBJ2-7; TRBD2 matches at 11 bases. The length of the CDR3 is 15 residues. Germline CDR1 SGHRS, CDR2 YFSETQ. The V segment lost 0 bases and the J segment 5 bases; nucleotides outside the gene matches: 4. CDR3 DNA: TGCGCCAGCAGCTTGGGGCAACTAGCGGGAGACGAGCAGTACTTC. Protein product: CASSLGQLAGDEQYF.

There are a few counts of this clone. In DNA form, the CDR3 reads TGTGCCAGCAGTTACTCCGGGACAGGGATCACTGAAGCTTTCTTT. Translation gives CASSYSGTGITEAFF. This chain joins TRBV6-5 and TRBJ1-1, with 9 nucleotides matching TRBD1. J gave up 4 bases and V 0 bases, and 3 bases lay outside the gene matches. This CDR3 has 15 amino acids. From germline, CDR1 is MNHEY and CDR2 SVGAGI.

This clone was detected only a few times. V usage is TRBV7-9 and J usage is TRBJ2-7; perhaps TRBD2 as D (6 bases). This CDR3 is 13 amino acids long. V dropped 1 base and J dropped 5 bases, with 9 bases sitting between them. Germline CDR1 and CDR2: SEHNR and FQNEAQ (reference sequence). The CDR3 nucleotides are TGTGCCAGCAGCTTAGGGGGGGAAAACGAGCAGTACTTC. Protein product: CASSLGGENEQYF.

This clone was counted only a few times. The J gene is TRBJ2-2, the V gene TRBV28; 7 nucleotides line up with TRBD1. The germline CDR1 and CDR2 sequences are MDHEN and SYDVKM. V was clipped by 3 bases and J by 1 base; unmatched bases: 5. There are 16 residues in the CDR3. The CDR3 sequence: CASSLLGQENTGELFF. CDR3 nucleotide sequence: TGTGCCAGCAGTTTGCTCGGACAGGAGAACACCGGGGAGCTGTTTTTT.

This clone was seen more than once but under ten times. The genes are TRBV9 and TRBJ2-1; D perhaps matches TRBD2 (6 bases). The CDR3 sequence is 15 residues long. V shed 6 bases and J shed 2 bases, with 15 bases lying between them. CDR1 and CDR2 (germline): SGDLS, YYNGEE. This CDR3 is CASTPVAAAYNEQFF. The CDR3 DNA reads TGTGCCAGCACCCCAGTAGCGGCGGCCTACAATGAGCAGTTCTTC.

The sample holds a few counts of this clone. The chain couples TRBV9 to TRBJ2-1; TRBD2 matches at 11 bases. Germline CDR1 reads SGDLS; CDR2 reads YYNGEE. With V trimmed by 0 bases and J by 9 bases, 8 bases remained unmatched. The CDR3 consists of 16 residues. CDR3 DNA: TGTGCCAGCAGCGTAGCTATAACTAGCGGGAGCTTTGAGCAGTTCTTC. Its protein is CASSVAITSGSFEQFF. Full variable domain (missing parts from reference TRBV9 and TRBJ2-1): DSGVTQTPKHLITATGQRVTLRCSPRSGDLSVYWYQQSLDQGLQFLIQYYNGEERAKGNILERFSAQQFPDLHSELNLSSLELGDSALYFCASSVAITSGSFEQFFGPGTRLTVL.

This clone was detected once. The CDR3 sequence: CSATGHNEQFF. The CDR3 DNA sequence: TGCAGTGCAACGGGACACAATGAGCAGTTCTTC. The rearrangement links TRBV20-1 to TRBJ2-7; D is perhaps TRBD1 or TRBD2 (5 bases each). The end of the DNA fits TRBJ2-1 better, so the J call may be wrong. The germline CDR1 and CDR2 sequences are DFQATT and SNEGSKA (reference sequence). The CDR3 spans 11 residues.

This clone occurred a few times. The J gene is TRBJ2-3, the V gene TRBV15; D possibly corresponds to TRBD1 (6 bases). Trimming took 5 bases from V and 2 from J, leaving 11 bases between them. The germline CDR1 and CDR2 sequences are LNHNV and YYDKDF (reference sequence). This CDR3 has 14 amino acids. The CDR3 region is CATSRGQLTDTQYF. For the CDR3, the DNA is TGTGCCACCAGCCGCGGACAGCTCACAGATACGCAGTATTTT.

This clone was recorded a few times. The rearrangement links TRBV6-5 to TRBJ2-1, with 7 bases that match TRBD2. Trimming cost V 2 bases and J 15 bases; bases outside gene matches: 4. Germline-derived CDR1 and CDR2 are MNHEY and SVGAGI. There are 11 residues in the CDR3. The CDR3 spells CASSYDLAVFF. In DNA, the CDR3 is TGTGCCAGCAGTTACGATCTAGCGGTGTTCTTC.

The gene calls are TRBV7-9 and TRBJ2-3; TRBD1 agrees at 12 bases. The CDR3 is 19 amino acids. V lost 3 bases and J lost 4; bases outside the gene matches: 14. Germline values: CDR1 SEHNR, CDR2 FQNEAQ (reference sequence). The CDR3: CASSFPGQGAIVLADTQYF. The CDR3 region has the DNA TGTGCCAGCAGCTTCCCGGGACAGGGGGCTATAGTCTTGGCAGATACGCAGTATTTT.

There are a few counts of this clone. The rearrangement uses TRBV5-6 and TRBJ1-1; no reliable D call. V was pared by 0 bases and J by 7 bases, with 10 bases between. Germline lookup yields CDR1 SGHDT and CDR2 YYEEEE. The CDR3 runs 13 residues. The CDR3 DNA reads TGTGCCAGCAGCTTGGTCATGGGCGGTGAAGCTTTCTTT. Its translation: CASSLVMGGEAFF.

The chain recombines TRBV7-8 with TRBJ2-7; 10 bases are a match to TRBD1. CDR1 and CDR2 (germline): SGHVS, FQNEAQ. V trimming: 7 bases; J trimming: 3 bases; junction bases outside the gene matches: 18. This CDR3 spans 18 amino acids. CDR3 coding DNA: TGTGCCAGCACCCAAGTTGCGGGACAGGGGATAAGGGGCTACGAGCAGTACTTC. Its translation is CASTQVAGQGIRGYEQYF.

In its sample, this clone was seen a few times. The chain links TRBV12-5 to TRBJ2-1; 16 bases agree with TRBD2. Germline CDR1 is LGHNT and CDR2 is FRNRAP. The junction had 7 bases not matched to a gene; V was cut back by 3 bases and J by 5 bases. The CDR3 has 18 residues. CDR3 coding DNA: TGTGCTAGTGGTTTTTGGGGACTAGCGGGAGGGCCCCACAATGAGCAGTTCTTC. As protein: CASGFWGLAGGPHNEQFF.

The chain uses TRBV15 and TRBJ2-5; 10 positions agree with TRBD1. CDR3 length equals 17 residues. Germline lookup yields CDR1 LNHNV and CDR2 YYDKDF (reference sequence). The V segment lost 1 base and the J segment 2 bases; nucleotides outside the gene matches: 7. CDR3: CATSRGGDRGGQETQYF. DNA of the CDR3: TGTGCCACCAGCAGAGGTGGGGACAGGGGTGGGCAAGAGACCCAGTACTTC.

The chain recombines TRBV4-3 with TRBJ2-5; D not certain. CDR1 is LGHNA, CDR2 YSLEER, per germline. The CDR3 loop spans 14 amino acids. The V gene lost 4 bases and the J gene lost 3 bases, with 12 bases spanning the gap. CDR3 loop: CASSPSSRKETQYF. In DNA, the CDR3 is TGCGCCAGCAGCCCTTCTAGTCGTAAAGAGACCCAGTACTTC.

V usage is TRBV5-8 and J usage is TRBJ2-6, with D perhaps matching TRBD1 (6 bases). V lost 0 bases to trimming and J lost 4 bases, with 11 bases between them. This CDR3 contains 16 residues. The germline V gene encodes CDR1 SGHTS and CDR2 YDEGEE. CDR3 sequence (DNA): TGTGCCAGCAGCTTGGGGACAGCGCTCGGGGCCAACGTCCTGACTTTC. Translated: CASSLGTALGANVLTF.

J is TRBJ1-5 and V is TRBV19, with TRBD1 as a possible D gene (6 bases). The germline CDR1 and CDR2 sequences are LNHDA and SQIVND (reference sequence). CDR3 length equals 14 residues. V lost 6 bases and J lost 3, with 12 bases in between. CDR3: CASRDGDTNQPQHF. In nucleotides, the CDR3 is TGTGCCAGTAGGGACGGGGACACCAATCAGCCCCAGCATTTT.

The V and J genes are TRBV7-9 and TRBJ2-7; D may be TRBD1 (6 bases). The CDR3 is 14 amino acids. The germline V gene has CDR1 SEHNR and CDR2 FQNEAQ (reference sequence). V was trimmed by 4 bases and J by 5 bases, leaving 15 bases between them. The CDR3 bases are TGTGCCAGCAGCTCGAGAGAACAGGGCCACGAGCAGTACTTC. It is translated as CASSSREQGHEQYF. The whole variable domain, filled in from reference TRBV7-9 and TRBJ2-7, reads DTGVSQNPRHKITKRGQNVTFRCDPISEHNRLYWYRQTLGQGPEFLTYFQNEAQLEKSRLLSDRFSAERPKGSFSTLEIQRTEQGDSAMYLCASSSREQGHEQYFGPGTRLTVT.

The chain recombines TRBV5-4 with TRBJ1-1; D is unresolved. Germline assignment: CDR1 SGHNT and CDR2 YYREEE (reference sequence). The CDR3 runs to 15 residues. V dropped 1 base and J dropped 0 bases, with 10 bases sitting between them. CDR3 region: CASSLPTTMNTEAFF. The CDR3 DNA reads TGTGCCAGCAGCTTGCCAACTACCATGAACACTGAAGCTTTCTTT.

V is TRBV25-1 and J is TRBJ2-1, with TRBD2 as a possible D gene (6 bases). V was shortened by 3 bases and J by 9 bases, with 12 bases between the two germline ends. In germline, CDR1 is MGHDK, CDR2 SYGVNS. The CDR3 has 13 residues. The CDR3 spells CASSDRTMAEQFF. CDR3 nucleotide sequence: TGTGCCAGCAGTGACCGGACTATGGCTGAGCAGTTCTTC.

In regard to this clone: Different DNA sequences within this sample yield the same CDR3. The chain has TRBV20-1 and TRBJ2-3; no reliable D call. The germline gives CDR1 DFQATT, CDR2 SNEGSKA (reference sequence). The CDR3 loop spans 11 amino acids. Trimming removed 3 bases at V and 6 bases at J, with 7 bases between. CDR3 sequence: CSASTADTQYF. As DNA, the CDR3 is TGCAGTGCTAGCACAGCGGATACGCAGTATTTT.

Concerning this clone itself: Other DNA sequences of this sample code for an identical CDR3. The J gene is TRBJ2-6, the V gene TRBV18; no clear D gene. The CDR3 totals 18 residues. The V end lost 3 bases, the J end lost 0 bases, and 15 bases lay between the germline ends. Germline assignment: CDR1 KGHSH and CDR2 LQKENI. The CDR3 region is CASSPLGRTRSGANVLTF. For the CDR3, the DNA is TGTGCCAGCTCACCCTTGGGCAGGACCCGCTCTGGGGCCAACGTCCTGACTTTC. The full variable domain, with the rest looked up from reference TRBV18 and TRBJ2-6, is NAGVMQNPRHLVRRRGQEARLRCSPMKGHSHVYWYRQLPEEGLKFMVYLQKENIIDESGMPKERFSAEFPKEGPSILRIQQVVRGDSAAYFCASSPLGRTRSGANVLTFGAGSRLTVL.

The sample holds a few counts of this clone. This sequence joins TRBV27 and TRBJ1-6; D is perhaps TRBD1 (5 bases). Germline V gives CDR1 MNHEY, CDR2 SMNVEV (reference sequence). The V and J ends lost 3 bases and 11 bases respectively, with 14 bases between them. CDR3 length equals 14 residues. As DNA, the CDR3 is TGTGCCAGCAGTTTCGGGGCAGGGAGCACACCCCTCCACTTT. This sequence encodes CASSFGAGSTPLHF.

This clone turned up a few times. The chain combines TRBV6-6 with TRBJ1-5; D unclear. Per germline, CDR1 MNHNY and CDR2 SVGAGI (reference sequence). Trimming stripped 5 bases from V and 5 bases from J, with 16 bases between. There are 15 residues in the CDR3. The CDR3 loop is CASSRTPGSDQPQHF. Written as DNA, the CDR3 is TGTGCCAGCAGTCGGACGCCTGGTAGTGATCAGCCCCAGCATTTT.

This clone was seen more than once but under ten times. This chain connects TRBV29-1 to TRBJ2-7; TRBD1 matches at 12 bases. V trimming: 7 bases; J trimming: 4 bases; junction bases outside the gene matches: 8. Looked up from germline, CDR1 is SQVTM and CDR2 is ANQGSEA. The CDR3 extends over 14 amino acids. The CDR3 spells CSGGRDRGPYEQYF. In nucleotides, the CDR3 is TGCAGCGGCGGCCGGGACAGGGGGCCGTACGAGCAGTACTTC.

This clone has just one count. V gene TRBV9 combines with J gene TRBJ1-5; no firm D call. The CDR3 spans 14 residues. V lost 0 bases and J lost 1, with 5 bases in between. CDR1 is SGDLS, CDR2 YYNGEE, per germline. The CDR3 region is CASSVDESNQPQHF. DNA for the CDR3: TGTGCCAGCAGCGTAGATGAGAGCAATCAGCCCCAGCATTTT.

This chain connects TRBV7-9 to TRBJ1-1; D not certain. CDR1 and CDR2 (germline): SEHNR, FQNEAQ (reference sequence). Trimming removed 2 bases from V and 5 bases from J, with 12 bases in between. CDR3 size: 14 residues. CDR3 sequence (DNA): TGTGCCAGCAGCTTATCAGGAATTAAGACTGAAGCTTTCTTT. It codes for CASSLSGIKTEAFF.